This record looks at one T cell receptor beta chain sequence and its context. What it binds is unknown. For the second PCR, which ran for roughly 7 to 11 cycles, a sample-barcoded 5' primer and a J-beta primer mix were used. Carrying 12 random nucleotides, a template-switch adaptor labeled each individual cDNA molecule. A single record per CDR3 protein comes from TCRdb applying MiXCR to the 5' RACE reads. The sample carries over a million distinct CDR3 sequences, around 59% recorded once. CDR1 and CDR2 from the germline V gene are LGHNA and YSLEER. The V end was cut by 3 bases, the J end by 5 bases, with 10 bases between. The CDR3 runs to 13 residues. The sample comes from a study of blood T cells in healthy people across ages. Whole-study results and caveats: Researchers report that TCR beta diversity correlated strongly with naive T cell percentage.

Drawing of peripheral blood yielded roughly 9.8 milliliters from each donor. Each sample had at least 6 million PBMCs isolated. The rearrangement joins TRBV4-3 to TRBJ2-5; D gene uncertain. The sequencing sample was made of blood. The source is a man between 18 and 35 years old in good health. The CDR3 loop reads CASSHGPRETQYF. For the CDR3, the DNA is TGCGCCAGCAGCCACGGGCCCCGCGAGACCCAGTACTTC.